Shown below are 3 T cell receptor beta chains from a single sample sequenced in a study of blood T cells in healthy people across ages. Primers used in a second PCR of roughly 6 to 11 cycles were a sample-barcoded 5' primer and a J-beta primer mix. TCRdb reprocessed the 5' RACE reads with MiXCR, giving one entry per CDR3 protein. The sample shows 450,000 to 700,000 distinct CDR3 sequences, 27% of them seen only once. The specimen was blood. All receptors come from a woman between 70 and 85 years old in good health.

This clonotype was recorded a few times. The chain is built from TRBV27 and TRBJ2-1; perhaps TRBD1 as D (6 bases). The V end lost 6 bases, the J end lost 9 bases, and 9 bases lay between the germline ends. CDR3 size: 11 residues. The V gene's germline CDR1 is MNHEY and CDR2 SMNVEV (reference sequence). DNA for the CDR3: TGTGCCAGCAGAAGGGGGAGTGAGCAGTTCTTC. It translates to CASRRGSEQFF.

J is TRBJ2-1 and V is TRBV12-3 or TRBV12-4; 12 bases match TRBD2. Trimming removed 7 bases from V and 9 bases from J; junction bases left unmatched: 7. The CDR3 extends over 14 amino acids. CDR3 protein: CASIQGLAGVEQFF. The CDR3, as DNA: TGTGCCAGCATTCAGGGACTAGCGGGCGTTGAGCAGTTCTTC.

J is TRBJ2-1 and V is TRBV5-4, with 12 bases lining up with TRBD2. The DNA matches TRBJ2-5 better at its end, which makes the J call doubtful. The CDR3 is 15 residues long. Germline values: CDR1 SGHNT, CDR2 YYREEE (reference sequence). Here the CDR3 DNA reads TGTGCCAGCAGCGGCCCGACTAGCGGGGGAAAGACCCAGTACTTC. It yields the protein CASSGPTSGGKTQYF.